One sample yielded the 20 T cell receptor beta chains listed below, sequenced in a study of post-analysis software for immune sequencing data. These receptors' targets are unknown. Study-wide results and limits: Among five TRBV segments more frequent in patients than controls were TRBV5-6, TRBV5-1 and TRBV20-1.

Prepared TCR beta cDNA libraries contained unique molecular identifiers. Each CDR3 protein gets one entry after TCRdb re-called the PCR reads with MiXCR. Of hundreds of thousands of distinct CDR3 sequences in the sample, approximately 46% were seen once. The source material was blood. The receptors here all came from a girl under 18 with multiple sclerosis.

The rearrangement joins TRBV27 to TRBJ2-5; 11 nucleotides agree with TRBD1. This CDR3 comprises 15 residues. CDR1 and CDR2 from the germline V gene are MNHEY and SMNVEV (reference sequence). Unmatched junction bases numbered 4, after V lost 2 bases and J lost 5 bases. The CDR3 DNA reads TGTGCCAGCAGTTTAGGACAGGGGGCCCACGAGACCCAGTACTTC. Translation: CASSLGQGAHETQYF.

V is TRBV6-5 and J is TRBJ2-1; D tentatively fits TRBD1 or TRBD2 (6 bases each). The CDR3 runs 13 residues. The V end was cut by 8 bases, the J end by 5 bases, with 13 bases between. The germline V gene has CDR1 MNHEY and CDR2 SVGAGI. The CDR3 region is CASGGPGDNEQFF. CDR3 in DNA: TGTGCCAGCGGGGGGCCTGGGGACAATGAGCAGTTCTTC.

This clonotype was counted once. The gene calls are TRBV20-1 and TRBJ2-5; the match to TRBD2 covers 10 bases. Per germline, CDR1 DFQATT and CDR2 SNEGSKA (reference sequence). The CDR3 sequence is 14 residues long. V shed 6 bases and J 11 bases; nucleotides not matched to a gene: 15. CDR3 residues: CSAFRTSGNNEQYF. In DNA, the CDR3 is TGCAGTGCCTTTAGGACTAGCGGTAACAATGAGCAGTACTTC.

This clonotype was picked up a small number of times. The J gene is TRBJ2-3, the V gene TRBV12-3 or TRBV12-4; TRBD2 agrees at 10 bases. CDR3 length: 14 residues. The J segment lost 2 bases and the V segment lost 8 bases, leaving 4 bases of the junction unmatched. DNA for the CDR3: TGTGCCAGCCGAGGGACTAGCGCCACAGATACGCAGTATTTT. Residues: CASRGTSATDTQYF.

This clonotype was seen only a few times. The chain employs TRBV7-6 and TRBJ1-5; D is unresolved. Between the trimmed V and J ends, which lost 3 bases and 6 bases, there was a span of 9 bases. The germline gives CDR1 SGHVS, CDR2 FNYEAQ. The CDR3 runs 13 residues. The CDR3 DNA reads TGTGCCAGCAGCTTCGAGGTGGGTCAGCCCCAGCATTTT. As protein: CASSFEVGQPQHF.

This clonotype was recorded a few times. The chain combines TRBV29-1 with TRBJ1-4, with 7 nucleotides matching TRBD1. Trimming cost V 1 base and J 7 bases; bases outside gene matches: 6. From germline, CDR1 is SQVTM and CDR2 ANQGSEA. The CDR3 spans 14 residues. CDR3 nucleotide sequence: TGCAGCGTTGAAGGTACAGGGGTGGCTGAAAAACTGTTTTTT. Its translation: CSVEGTGVAEKLFF.

This clonotype was detected only a few times. The V call is TRBV28, the J call TRBJ2-5, with 12 bases aligning to TRBD1. The CDR3 totals 14 residues. Germline CDR1 and CDR2: MDHEN and SYDVKM. Trimming removed 6 bases from V and 5 bases from J; junction bases left unmatched: 4. The CDR3 region is CASRGTGGKETQYF. In DNA, the CDR3 is TGTGCCAGCAGGGGGACAGGGGGCAAGGAGACCCAGTACTTC.

A word on this clonotype: A much more abundant neighbour one base away suggests this may be a read error. This chain uses TRBV4-1 with TRBJ2-7; 7 bases agree with TRBD2. Trimming took 4 bases from V and 0 from J; bases not matched to a gene: 12. Germline-derived CDR1 and CDR2 are MGHRA and YSYEKL. The CDR3 loop spans 17 amino acids. The CDR3 spells CASSRRRAGRGSYEQYF. The DNA of the CDR3 is TGCGCCAGCAGCCGACGACGAGCGGGAAGGGGCTCCTACGAGCAGTACTTC.

The genes are TRBV28 and TRBJ2-1; D possibly matches TRBD1 or TRBD2 (6 bases each). V gave up 8 bases and J gave up 6 bases, with 14 bases separating them. The CDR3 extends over 13 amino acids. Per germline, CDR1 MDHEN and CDR2 SYDVKM. In DNA, the CDR3 is TGTGCCAGCGGGGGGCAGGTCCCCAATGAGCAGTTCTTC. This encodes CASGGQVPNEQFF. Using reference TRBV28 and TRBJ2-1 for the parts outside the CDR3, the full variable domain is DVKVTQSSRYLVKRTGEKVFLECVQDMDHENMFWYRQDPGLGLRLIYFSYDVKMKEKGDIPEGYSVSREKKERFSLILESASTNQTSMYLCASGGQVPNEQFFGPGTRLTVL.

The chain has TRBV20-1 and TRBJ1-2; tentative D call: TRBD1 (6 bases). Germline assignment: CDR1 DFQATT and CDR2 SNEGSKA (reference sequence). Trimming took off 0 bases at V and 5 bases at J, with 10 bases between the two ends. CDR3 length: 13 residues. The DNA for the CDR3 is TGCAGTGCTAGAGATGGGGGCCCGTATGGCTACACCTTC. Encoded protein: CSARDGGPYGYTF.

This chain connects TRBV2 to TRBJ1-1; possibly TRBD1 for D (6 bases). V was cut by 7 bases and J by 6 bases, with 15 bases left in between. Germline-derived CDR1 and CDR2 are SNHLY and FYNNEI. This CDR3 has 13 residues. This CDR3 reads CASIRGNRAEAFF. CDR3 nucleotides: TGTGCCAGCATTAGGGGCAACAGGGCTGAAGCTTTCTTT.

V is TRBV16 and J is TRBJ1-1; TRBD1 might be the D (6 bases). Germline V gene sequence: CDR1 KGHSY, CDR2 FQNENV. CDR3 length equals 14 residues. Trimming took 3 bases from V and 5 from J, leaving 13 bases between them. The DNA of the CDR3 is TGTGCCAGCAGCCACGCACAGGGCAGGACTGAAGCTTTCTTT. Its protein product is CASSHAQGRTEAFF.

The V gene is TRBV12-3 or TRBV12-4, the J gene TRBJ2-5; a weak D match, TRBD2 (6 bases). V was clipped by 0 bases and J by 4 bases, with 12 bases between them. This CDR3 is 15 amino acids long. DNA for the CDR3: TGTGCCAGCAGTTTAGCAGGGGTGGGGGGAGAGACCCAGTACTTC. Its translation: CASSLAGVGGETQYF.

This clonotype has only a few counts. CDR3 in DNA: TGTGCCACCAGTGACCGGACAACTAGCAATCAGCCCCAGCATTTT. Translating gives CATSDRTTSNQPQHF. This chain connects TRBV24-1 to TRBJ1-5; D is possibly TRBD1 (5 bases). Germline V lookup: CDR1 KGHDR, CDR2 SFDVKD. Between the trimmed V and J ends, which lost 4 bases and 0 bases, there was a span of 9 bases. This CDR3 has 15 amino acids.

The rearrangement links TRBV12-3 or TRBV12-4 to TRBJ1-1, with TRBD1 identical over 8 bases. With 5 bases clipped from V and 7 bases from J, the junction kept 9 bases outside the gene matches. The CDR3 covers 14 residues. CDR3: CASSNTGGGGEAFF. CDR3 nucleotide sequence: TGTGCCAGCAGTAACACAGGGGGAGGCGGTGAAGCTTTCTTT.

This clonotype was seen just once. This clone may be a read error of a much larger clone one base away. The rearrangement joins TRBV18 to TRBJ2-7; 10 bases map to TRBD2. V shed 10 bases and J 0 bases; nucleotides not matched to a gene: 6. Looked up from germline, CDR1 is KGHSH and CDR2 is LQKENI. CDR3 length equals 14 residues. The CDR3 DNA follows: TGTGCCAACTCGGCTAGCGGGAGCTCCTACGAGCAGTACTTC. Translating gives CANSASGSSYEQYF.

In this sample, this clonotype turned up a few times. This chain uses TRBV7-9 with TRBJ2-5; D unresolved. In germline, CDR1 is SEHNR, CDR2 FQNEAQ (reference sequence). CDR3 length: 14 residues. V lost 5 bases and J 2 bases, leaving 12 bases between the germline ends. This CDR3 reads CASSLSIRQETQYF. The CDR3 DNA is TGTGCCAGCAGCCTTAGCATCAGGCAAGAGACCCAGTACTTC.

This clonotype was observed a few times. This sequence joins TRBV28 and TRBJ2-7, with TRBD2 identical over 10 bases. The length of the CDR3 is 15 residues. The germline V gene encodes CDR1 MDHEN and CDR2 SYDVKM. V lost 5 bases and J lost 3; bases outside the gene matches: 7. CDR3 sequence reads: CASSRSSGRSYEQYF. The CDR3 coding sequence is TGTGCCAGCAGTCGTTCTAGCGGGAGAAGCTACGAGCAGTACTTC.

The chain carries TRBV6-1 and TRBJ2-7; TRBD2 matches 8 bases. Trimming at V came to 4 bases and at J to 5 bases, leaving 7 bases not matched to a gene. Germline V CDR1 and CDR2: MNHNS, SASEGT. The CDR3 contains 14 residues. The DNA of the CDR3 is TGTGCCAGCAGTGGGGGGAGCGGGAGCCACGAGCAGTACTTC. This codes for CASSGGSGSHEQYF.

On this clonotype itself: At one boundary the junction diverges from the germline segment, which might be a read error. This chain connects TRBV20-1 to TRBJ2-5, with no clear D. Germline V gives CDR1 DFQATT, CDR2 SNEGSKA (reference sequence). The CDR3 extends over 13 amino acids. The chain's CDR3 is CSARHGRQETQYF. The CDR3 coding sequence is TGTAGTGCTCGGCATGGCCGTCAAGAGACCCAGTACTTC.